This passage covers 17 T cell receptor beta chains from one sample sequenced in a study of blood T cells in healthy people across ages (dated by TCRdb to 2015 to 2017). Library method: 5' RACE. Sequencing relied on an Illumina HiSeq 2500. A second PCR of roughly 7 to 11 cycles was performed with a sample-barcoded 5' primer and a J-beta primer mix. TCRdb itself trimmed the public reads at Q25 with fastp, ran MiXCR and retained productive beta chains. Entries are consolidated by CDR3 protein sequence, retaining the most common genes and DNA. A total of about 930,000 distinct CDR3 sequences appear in this sample, roughly 28% of them only once. In total, the top ten clones hold roughly 10% of the sample. This sample also appeared in a second study, on T cells of mothers and their children.

The sequencing sample was made of blood. These receptor sequences come from a woman aged 35 to 49 in good health.

The rearrangement joins TRBV12-5 to TRBJ2-3; D is unclear. Per the germline V gene, CDR1 is LGHNT and CDR2 is FRNRAP. Trimming shortened V by 0 bases and J by 9 bases, and 16 bases separated the two germline ends. The CDR3 loop spans 15 amino acids. CDR3 bases: TGTGCTAGTGGTTTGGTCCTGGGCCCTACGGCCACGCAGTATTTT. It translates to CASGLVLGPTATQYF.

Comment on this clonotype: Given a much more abundant clone one base away, this may be a read error. This chain uses TRBV20-1 with TRBJ2-4; 9 bases align to TRBD1. With the DNA end fitting TRBJ2-7 better, the J assignment may be wrong. The CDR3 runs 16 residues. Germline CDR1 and CDR2: DFQATT and SNEGSKA (reference sequence). DNA of the CDR3: TGCAATGCTACTGATTCCGGGACAGGGAACTCCTACGAGCAGTACTTC. It is translated as CNATDSGTGNSYEQYF.

The rearrangement joins TRBV9 to TRBJ2-1, with 9 bases lining up with TRBD1. Losses at the gene ends were 0 bases for V and 5 bases for J; bases not matched to a gene: 3. Germline assignment: CDR1 SGDLS and CDR2 YYNGEE. CDR3 length equals 15 residues. DNA for the CDR3: TGTGCCAGCAGCGTAGAGGGACAGGGCAACAATGAGCAGTTCTTC. Translation gives CASSVEGQGNNEQFF.

Regarding this clonotype: A clone one base away is much larger, so this may be a read error. The chain carries TRBV28 and TRBJ2-4; D unresolved. Germline assignment: CDR1 MDHEN and CDR2 SYDVKM. The CDR3 runs to 14 residues. The CDR3 reads CASSLDRLGYEQCF. The CDR3 region has the DNA TGTGCCAGCAGCCTCGACCGCCTGGGCTACGAGCAGTGCTTC.

This clonotype came up many times. The rearrangement joins TRBV20-1 to TRBJ2-1, with TRBD2 matching 7 bases. There are 14 residues in the CDR3. Germline-derived CDR1 and CDR2 are DFQATT and SNEGSKA (reference sequence). V trimming: 4 bases; J trimming: 4 bases; junction bases outside the gene matches: 7. This CDR3 reads CSAKRDFGYNEQFF. The CDR3 DNA sequence: TGCAGTGCTAAGCGGGACTTTGGTTACAATGAGCAGTTCTTC.

CDR3 region: CASRPSAGANVLTF. The CDR3 DNA reads TGTGCCAGTAGACCATCCGCTGGGGCCAACGTCCTGACTTTC. The rearrangement uses TRBV19 and TRBJ2-6; D is uncertain. This CDR3 is 14 amino acids long. Trimming removed 6 bases at V and 2 bases at J, with 8 bases between. Per germline, CDR1 LNHDA and CDR2 SQIVND (reference sequence).

The V call is TRBV2, the J call TRBJ2-7; D gene unclear. This CDR3 contains 12 residues. Germline values: CDR1 SNHLY, CDR2 FYNNEI. Trimming left V 2 bases short and J 4 bases short, with 6 bases between. The CDR3 nucleotides are TGTGCCAGCAGTGAAAGTAGGTACGAGCAGTACTTC. This codes for CASSESRYEQYF.

In this sample, this clonotype turned up a few times. One end of the junction does not line up with germline, which may come from a read error. The rearrangement links TRBV14 to TRBJ2-5, with 8 bases aligning to TRBD1. The CDR3 is made up of 15 amino acids. Germline CDR1 SGHDN, CDR2 FVKESK. As DNA, the CDR3 is TGTACCAGCAGCCAAGGGGACAGGTTTGGCGAGACCCAGTACTTC. The encoded protein is CTSSQGDRFGETQYF.

V gene TRBV5-1 combines with J gene TRBJ1-2, with D perhaps TRBD1 (5 bases). This CDR3 has 15 residues. The ends were cut back, 0 bases at V and 4 bases at J, with 13 bases in the middle. Per germline, CDR1 SGHRS and CDR2 YFSETQ. The CDR3: CASSLDQGGGYGYTF. In DNA, the CDR3 is TGCGCCAGCAGCTTGGACCAGGGCGGCGGCTATGGCTACACCTTC.

The V call is TRBV9, the J call TRBJ1-5; D is unclear. Germline CDR1 is SGDLS and CDR2 is YYNGEE. The CDR3 is made up of 14 amino acids. The V end lost 0 bases, the J end lost 4 bases, and 8 bases lay between the germline ends. CDR3 sequence: CASSVGPGNQPQHF. Here the CDR3 DNA reads TGTGCCAGCAGCGTAGGCCCGGGGAATCAGCCCCAGCATTTT.

This clonotype was seen a few times. One base away lies a much larger clone, so this may be a sequencing read error. V is TRBV29-1 and J is TRBJ2-1; D is uncertain. The DNA end lines up better with TRBJ2-7; the J call may be wrong. The CDR3 contains 13 residues. Germline CDR1 reads SQVTM; CDR2 reads ANQGSEA. Written as DNA, the CDR3 is TGCAGCGCCCAGGTCAGCTCCTACAATGAGCAGTACTTC. Amino acid sequence: CSAQVSSYNEQYF.

This clonotype was counted a few times. The rearrangement uses TRBV3-1 and TRBJ1-1; possibly TRBD1 for D (5 bases). Trimming pared 4 bases from V and 1 base from J, leaving 13 bases between. The CDR3 extends over 15 amino acids. CDR1 and CDR2 from the germline V gene are LGHDT and YNNKEL (reference sequence). CDR3 sequence (DNA): TGTGCCAGCAGCCGCCCCGGGGACTCGAACACTGAAGCTTTCTTT. Translation: CASSRPGDSNTEAFF.

To note about this clonotype: Germline is not matched at one junction end, which may reflect a read error. The chain has TRBV12-3 or TRBV12-4 and TRBJ2-5; 9 bases are shared with TRBD1. This CDR3 is 17 amino acids long. This chain's CDR3 is CANSLFGDRVGQETQYF. In nucleotides, the CDR3 is TGTGCCAACAGTTTATTTGGGGACAGGGTAGGTCAAGAGACCCAGTACTTC.

The rearrangement uses TRBV5-1 and TRBJ2-5; D is undetermined. CDR3 length equals 14 residues. The germline V gene has CDR1 SGHRS and CDR2 YFSETQ. The V gene lost 1 base and the J gene lost 0 bases, with 7 bases spanning the gap. The CDR3 loop reads CASSLRAYQETQYF. The CDR3 DNA follows: TGCGCCAGCAGCTTGAGGGCCTACCAAGAGACCCAGTACTTC.

V and J are TRBV19 and TRBJ2-6; perhaps TRBD1 as D (6 bases). This CDR3 region has 13 residues. CDR1 and CDR2 (germline): LNHDA, SQIVND (reference sequence). V dropped 9 bases and J dropped 6 bases, with 12 bases sitting between them. The DNA of the CDR3 is TGTGCCAGCAGGGGTCTTGAGGCCAACGTCCTGACTTTC. Encoded protein: CASRGLEANVLTF.

This clonotype turned up a few times. The chain recombines TRBV28 with TRBJ1-2, with 8 nucleotides matching TRBD1. Trimming removed 5 bases from V and 1 base from J; junction bases left unmatched: 3. This CDR3 comprises 14 residues. The V gene's germline CDR1 is MDHEN and CDR2 SYDVKM. DNA of the CDR3: TGTGCCAGCAGTGGGACAGGCATTAACTATGGCTACACCTTC. It specifies CASSGTGINYGYTF.

This clonotype has only a few counts. CDR3 residues: CASSPRTGEPGTF. The CDR3 DNA reads as TGTGCCAGCAGCCCCCGGACAGGGGAGCCTGGCACCTTC. The chain couples TRBV7-9 to TRBJ1-2, with TRBD1 identical over 9 bases. CDR3 size: 13 residues. Germline V CDR1 and CDR2: SEHNR, FQNEAQ (reference sequence). Unmatched junction bases numbered 11, after V lost 5 bases and J lost 13 bases.